The 20 T cell receptor beta chains in this list originate from one sample, sequenced in a study of T cells in Graves' hyperthyroidism and ophthalmopathy. Amplified regions were TCR beta CDR3 sequences from RNA transcripts. When the TCR CDR3 underwent first-round RT-PCR, the HTBI primer set was used. TCRdb re-analysed the multiplex PCR reads in MiXCR, keeping a single row per CDR3 protein. Found here are roughly 510,000 distinct CDR3 sequences, around 43% of them singletons; the top ten hold about two fifths. Sequencing input: peripheral blood or thyroid tissue (not recorded which). All receptors come from an adult woman with Graves' disease, either hyperthyroidism or ophthalmopathy (not recorded which).

CDR3 DNA: TGCGCCAGCAGCGGAGAGGCCCAAGAGACCCAGTACTTC. Its translation: CASSGEAQETQYF. V is TRBV10-2 and J is TRBJ2-5; D gene uncertain. Germline loops: CDR1 WSHSY, CDR2 SAAADI. Trimming shortened V by 6 bases and J by 1 base, and 9 bases separated the two germline ends. The CDR3 has 13 residues.

The chain carries TRBV29-1 and TRBJ2-2; 7 bases map to TRBD1. Germline values: CDR1 SQVTM, CDR2 ANQGSEA. V was clipped by 5 bases and J by 9 bases; unmatched bases: 9. This CDR3 comprises 13 residues. The CDR3 loop reads CSVLAGGSRELFF. The DNA of the CDR3 is TGCAGCGTTCTGGCAGGGGGTTCTAGGGAGCTGTTTTTT.

The V call is TRBV20-1, the J call TRBJ2-7, with D possibly being TRBD2 (6 bases). The CDR3 contains 13 residues. Trimming cost V 5 bases and J 2 bases, with 13 bases left between them. Germline CDR1 reads DFQATT; CDR2 reads SNEGSKA (reference sequence). In nucleotides, the CDR3 is TGCAGTGCTGACGGGAGTACCACCTACGAGCAGTACTTC. Protein sequence: CSADGSTTYEQYF.

The chain employs TRBV2 and TRBJ1-5, with D maybe TRBD1 (6 bases). Germline V gene sequence: CDR1 SNHLY, CDR2 FYNNEI. This CDR3 is 14 amino acids long. V lost 7 bases, J lost 4 bases, and 14 bases lay in between. The CDR3 reads CASTTGLPNQPQHF. The CDR3 DNA is TGTGCCAGCACAACAGGGCTACCAAATCAGCCCCAGCATTTT.

This clonotype was found once. A read error may produce the germline difference seen at one junction end. V is TRBV15 and J is TRBJ1-5; weak D call: TRBD1 (6 bases). CDR3 length equals 15 residues. Germline CDR1 is LNHNV and CDR2 is YYDKDF (reference sequence). The CDR3 protein is CAASSADSSNQPQHF. DNA of the CDR3: TGTGCCGCCAGCAGTGCGGACAGTAGCAATCAGCCCCAGCATTTT.

The genes are TRBV12-3 or TRBV12-4 and TRBJ2-7; no clear D. With 6 bases removed from V and 3 bases from J, the gap between germline ends came to 18 bases. The CDR3 totals 15 residues. CDR3 in amino acids: CASRLFGQDLYEQYF. CDR3 nucleotide sequence: TGTGCCAGCAGACTCTTCGGGCAGGACCTCTACGAGCAGTACTTC.

This clonotype was observed a handful of times. V gene TRBV9 combines with J gene TRBJ2-7; TRBD2 is a possible D gene (6 bases). Trimming took off 3 bases at V and 2 bases at J, with 18 bases between the two ends. The CDR3 is 16 residues long. Germline assignment: CDR1 SGDLS and CDR2 YYNGEE. The CDR3 nucleotides read TGTGCCAGCAGCGCTGAAAGAGGAGGGTCGACCTACGAGCAGTACTTC. Translating it yields CASSAERGGSTYEQYF.

This clonotype was seen a few times. The rearrangement joins TRBV7-9 to TRBJ2-7; D ambiguous. The CDR3 spans 14 residues. V was shortened by 5 bases and J by 1 base, with 12 bases between the two germline ends. Per the germline V gene, CDR1 is SEHNR and CDR2 is FQNEAQ (reference sequence). The DNA for the CDR3 is TGTGCCAGCAGCCCTGTAGGCGATTCCTACGAGCAGTACTTC. Protein product: CASSPVGDSYEQYF.

The rearrangement joins TRBV5-4 to TRBJ2-5; 7 bases match TRBD2. V gave up 5 bases and J gave up 4 bases; unmatched junction bases: 8. From germline, CDR1 is SGHNT and CDR2 YYREEE (reference sequence). This CDR3 region has 14 residues. CDR3 in DNA: TGTGCCAGCAGGGGGGGGGGAACTACAGAGACCCAGTACTTC. Protein product: CASRGGGTTETQYF. The variable domain in full, with the rest retrieved from reference TRBV5-4 and TRBJ2-5, is ETGVTQSPTHLIKTRGQQVTLRCSSQSGHNTVSWYQQALGQGPQFIFQYYREEENGRGNFPPRFSGLQFPNYSSELNVNALELDDSALYLCASRGGGTTETQYFGPGTRLLVL.

This clonotype was counted many times. The gene calls are TRBV5-6 and TRBJ2-5; 8 bases align to TRBD1. CDR1 SGHDT and CDR2 YYEEEE come from the germline V gene. The CDR3 contains 15 residues. V was clipped by 1 base and J by 4 bases; unmatched bases: 6. The CDR3 DNA sequence: TGTGCCAGCAGCTTGCGTGGTACAGGGGGAGAGACCCAGTACTTC. It codes for CASSLRGTGGETQYF.

This rearrangement joins TRBV29-1 to TRBJ2-7; TRBD1 matches 9 bases. The germline V gene encodes CDR1 SQVTM and CDR2 ANQGSEA. The trim removed 7 bases at V and 4 bases at J, leaving 8 bases unmatched. The CDR3 is made up of 13 amino acids. The DNA for the CDR3 is TGCAGCGCAGCAAAGACAGGGGGTTACGAGCAGTACTTC. This codes for CSAAKTGGYEQYF.

This chain links TRBV25-1 with TRBJ1-2; the D gene is possibly TRBD1 (5 bases). Between the trimmed V and J ends, which lost 0 bases and 6 bases, there was a span of 14 bases. The V gene's germline CDR1 is MGHDK and CDR2 SYGVNS. CDR3 size: 15 residues. CDR3 loop: CASSEYSRDPHGYTF. CDR3 sequence (DNA): TGTGCCAGCAGTGAATATAGCAGGGATCCTCATGGCTACACCTTC.

This clonotype was seen repeatedly, ten times or more. This rearrangement joins TRBV4-1 to TRBJ1-2; D possibly corresponds to TRBD1 (6 bases). With 0 bases removed from V and 3 bases from J, the gap between germline ends came to 11 bases. Germline CDR1 and CDR2: MGHRA and YSYEKL. The CDR3 is 15 residues long. The CDR3 loop is CASSQDTRGHYGYTF. The DNA for the CDR3 is TGCGCCAGCAGCCAAGATACCAGGGGCCACTATGGCTACACCTTC.

V is TRBV11-2 and J is TRBJ1-2; a possible D gene is TRBD1 (5 bases). Trimming cost V 5 bases and J 8 bases, with 12 bases left between them. Germline values: CDR1 SGHAT, CDR2 FQNNGV. The CDR3 is 12 residues long. The CDR3 DNA sequence: TGTGCCAGCAGCAGGGGACCCCAGGGCTACACCTTC. It yields the protein CASSRGPQGYTF. Looking up the rest from reference TRBV11-2 and TRBJ1-2 gives the full variable domain: EAGVAQSPRYKIIEKRQSVAFWCNPISGHATLYWYQQILGQGPKLLIQFQNNGVVDDSQLPKDRFSAERLKGVDSTLKIQPAKLEDSAVYLCASSRGPQGYTFGSGTRLTVV.

Many counts were recorded for this clonotype. This sequence joins TRBV5-1 and TRBJ2-7; TRBD2 might be the D (5 bases). Trimming removed 4 bases at V and 5 bases at J, with 19 bases between. The CDR3 length is 15 residues. Per germline, CDR1 SGHRS and CDR2 YFSETQ. Here the CDR3 reads CASSIQPDTGNEQYF. In nucleotides, the CDR3 is TGCGCCAGCAGCATCCAACCAGACACGGGGAACGAGCAGTACTTC.

This chain connects TRBV10-3 to TRBJ1-1, with TRBD1 identical over 8 bases. V shed 3 bases, J shed 4 bases, and the junction held 1 base outside the gene matches. The CDR3 extends over 13 amino acids. The V gene's germline CDR1 is ENHRY and CDR2 SYGVKD. CDR3 protein: CAISDQGATEAFF. The CDR3 DNA is TGTGCCATCAGTGATCAGGGGGCCACTGAAGCTTTCTTT.

This clonotype was detected ten times or more. This sequence joins TRBV20-1 and TRBJ1-5; TRBD1 agrees at 7 bases. CDR3 length equals 15 residues. Looked up from germline, CDR1 is DFQATT and CDR2 is SNEGSKA (reference sequence). With V trimmed by 7 bases and J by 2 bases, 11 bases remained unmatched. The CDR3 coding sequence is TGCAGTGTTCCTGACAGGGCTGTTGGCAATCAGCCCCAGCATTTT. The encoded protein is CSVPDRAVGNQPQHF.

V usage is TRBV7-6 and J usage is TRBJ2-7; 8 bases map to TRBD1. Unmatched junction bases numbered 2, after V lost 0 bases and J lost 7 bases. The CDR3 is made up of 13 amino acids. Germline V lookup: CDR1 SGHVS, CDR2 FNYEAQ. The CDR3 region is CASSLATGAEQYF. CDR3 nucleotide sequence: TGTGCCAGCAGCTTAGCGACAGGGGCAGAGCAGTACTTC.

In this sample, this clonotype turned up a few times. The chain joins TRBV20-1 to TRBJ2-5; the D gene is possibly TRBD2 (6 bases). Trimming stripped 6 bases from V and 2 bases from J, with 16 bases between. The CDR3 is made up of 14 amino acids. In germline, CDR1 is DFQATT, CDR2 SNEGSKA (reference sequence). The CDR3 DNA sequence: TGCAGTGCGGGCGACGGAGGACTACAAGAGACCCAGTACTTC. Residues: CSAGDGGLQETQYF.

This clonotype was seen a few times. This rearrangement joins TRBV29-1 to TRBJ2-7, with a weak D call TRBD1 (6 bases). Looked up from germline, CDR1 is SQVTM and CDR2 is ANQGSEA. The V and J ends lost 8 bases and 3 bases respectively, with 17 bases between them. CDR3 length: 13 amino acids. The CDR3 is CSLADTGIYEQYF. CDR3 in DNA: TGCAGCTTAGCCGATACAGGGATCTACGAGCAGTACTTC.